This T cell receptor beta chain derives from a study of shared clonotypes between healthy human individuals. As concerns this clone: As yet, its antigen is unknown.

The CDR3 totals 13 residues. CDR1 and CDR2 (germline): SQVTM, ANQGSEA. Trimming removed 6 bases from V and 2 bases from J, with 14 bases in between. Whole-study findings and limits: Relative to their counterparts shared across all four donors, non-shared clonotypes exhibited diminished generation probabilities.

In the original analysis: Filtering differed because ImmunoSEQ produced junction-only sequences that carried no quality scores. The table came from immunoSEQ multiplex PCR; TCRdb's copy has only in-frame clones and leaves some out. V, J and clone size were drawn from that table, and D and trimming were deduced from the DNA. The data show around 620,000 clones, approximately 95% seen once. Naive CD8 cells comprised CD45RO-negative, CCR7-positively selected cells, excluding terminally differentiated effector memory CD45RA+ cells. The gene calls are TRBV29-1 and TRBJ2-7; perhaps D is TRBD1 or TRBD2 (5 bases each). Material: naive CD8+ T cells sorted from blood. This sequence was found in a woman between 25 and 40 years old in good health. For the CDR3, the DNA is TGCAGCGTGGAGGACACCCTTACCTACGAGCAGTACTTC. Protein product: CSVEDTLTYEQYF.